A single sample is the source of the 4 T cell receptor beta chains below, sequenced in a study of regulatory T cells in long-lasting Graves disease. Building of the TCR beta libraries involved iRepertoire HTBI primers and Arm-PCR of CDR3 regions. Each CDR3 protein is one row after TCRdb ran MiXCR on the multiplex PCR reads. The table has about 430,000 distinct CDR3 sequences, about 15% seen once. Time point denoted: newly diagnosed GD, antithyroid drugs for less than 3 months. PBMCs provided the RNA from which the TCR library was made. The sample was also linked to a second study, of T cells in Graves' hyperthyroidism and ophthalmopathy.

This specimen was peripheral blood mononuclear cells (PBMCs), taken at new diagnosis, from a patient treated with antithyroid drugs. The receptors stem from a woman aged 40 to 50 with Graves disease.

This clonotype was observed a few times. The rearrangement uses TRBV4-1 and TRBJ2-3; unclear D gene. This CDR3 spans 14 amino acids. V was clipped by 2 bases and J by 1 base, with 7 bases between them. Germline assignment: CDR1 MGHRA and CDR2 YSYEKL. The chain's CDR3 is CASSQPVRTDTQYF. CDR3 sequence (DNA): TGCGCCAGCAGCCAACCAGTGCGCACAGATACGCAGTATTTT.

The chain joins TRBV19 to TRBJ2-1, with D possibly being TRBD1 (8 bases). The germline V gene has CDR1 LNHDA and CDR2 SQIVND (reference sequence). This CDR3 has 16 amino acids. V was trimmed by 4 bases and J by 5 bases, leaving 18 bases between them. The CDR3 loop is CASSTQGAGANNEQFF. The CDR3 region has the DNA TGTGCCAGTAGTACCCAGGGGGCGGGAGCTAACAATGAGCAGTTCTTC.

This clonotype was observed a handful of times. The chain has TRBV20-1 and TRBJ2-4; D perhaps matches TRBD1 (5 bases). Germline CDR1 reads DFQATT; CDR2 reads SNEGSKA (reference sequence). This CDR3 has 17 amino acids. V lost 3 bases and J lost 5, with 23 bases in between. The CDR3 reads CSARALSTVIRENIQYF. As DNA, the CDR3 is TGCAGTGCTAGGGCCCTTTCGACAGTCATCCGGGAAAACATTCAGTACTTC.

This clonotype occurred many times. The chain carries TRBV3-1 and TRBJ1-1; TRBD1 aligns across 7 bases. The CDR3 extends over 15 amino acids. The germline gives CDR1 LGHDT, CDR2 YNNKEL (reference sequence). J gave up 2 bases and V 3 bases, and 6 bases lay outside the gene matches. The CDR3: CASSHEDRPNTEAFF. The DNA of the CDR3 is TGTGCCAGCAGCCATGAGGACAGGCCAAACACTGAAGCTTTCTTT.